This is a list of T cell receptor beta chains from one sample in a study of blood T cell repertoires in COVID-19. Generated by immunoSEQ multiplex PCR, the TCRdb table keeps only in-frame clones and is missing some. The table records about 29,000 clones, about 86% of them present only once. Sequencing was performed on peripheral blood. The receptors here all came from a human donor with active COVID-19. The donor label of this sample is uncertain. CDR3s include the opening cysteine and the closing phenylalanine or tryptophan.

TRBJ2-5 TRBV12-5 CASGLGRTSVETQYF
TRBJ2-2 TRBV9 CASSVDRTSGTAGELFF
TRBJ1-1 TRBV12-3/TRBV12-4 CASSSLQAGQAFF
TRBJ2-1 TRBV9 CASTEQRGQGTYNEQFF
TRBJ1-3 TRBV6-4 CASSAAGGGRLGNTIYF
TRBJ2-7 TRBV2 CASSAQGRDFQYF
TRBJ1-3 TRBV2 CASRRDRGGGNTIYF
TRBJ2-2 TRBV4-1 CASSTGQPNTGELFF
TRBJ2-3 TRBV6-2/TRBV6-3 CASSLGLAGVTDTQYF
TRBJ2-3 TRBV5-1 CASSGGTTITDTQYF
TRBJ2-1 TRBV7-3 CASSLVARRERYNEQFF
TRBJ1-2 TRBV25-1 CASTDPWQGDGYTF
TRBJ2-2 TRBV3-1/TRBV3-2 CASSRRGQENTGELFF
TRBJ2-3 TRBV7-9 CASSPLAGGTDTQYF
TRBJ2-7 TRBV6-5 CASSYSWGGTPYEQYF
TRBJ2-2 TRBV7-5 CARSPKRGGTGELFF
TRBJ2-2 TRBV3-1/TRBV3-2 CASSRPGTGIPNTGELFF
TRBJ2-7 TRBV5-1 CASSLHVRGEDEQYF
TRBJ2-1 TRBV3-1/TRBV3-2 CASSHGTSKDEQFF
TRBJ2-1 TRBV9 CASSVGLAGGGGEQFF
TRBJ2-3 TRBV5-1 CASSLPGQATDTQYF
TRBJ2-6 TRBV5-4 CASSPSRVTGANVLTF
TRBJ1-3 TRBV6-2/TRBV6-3 CASSYHADRSGSGNTIYF
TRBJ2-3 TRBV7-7 CASSSGQVSTDTQYF
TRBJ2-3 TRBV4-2 CASSQGLSASGGTDTQYF
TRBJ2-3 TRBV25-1 CASSDLGESTDTQYF
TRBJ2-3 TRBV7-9 CASSSPFGTDTQYF
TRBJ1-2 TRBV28 CASSLDNLLTGSHYGYTF